This T cell receptor (beta chain) is drawn from a study of shared T cell receptors in the human thymus. Sequencing was performed with immunoSEQ multiplex PCR; in TCRdb, only in-frame clones are kept and a portion is missing. The sample lists almost 550,000 clones, around 78% occurring once. The germline V gene has CDR1 SGHRS and CDR2 YFSETQ. This CDR3 is 16 amino acids long. V lost 0 bases to trimming and J lost 2 bases; unmatched junction nucleotides: 6. These data are also associated with another study on human thymus T cells.

The receptor's source is a boy in the first two years of life with a congenital heart defect. The sequenced material came from thymocytes. The rearrangement links TRBV5-1 to TRBJ2-3; 7 positions match TRBD2. The CDR3 spells CASSLGGGRATDTQYF. CDR3 DNA: TGCGCCAGCAGCTTGGGGGGTGGGAGGGCCACAGATACGCAGTATTTT.